Shown below are 19 T cell receptor beta chains from a single sample sequenced in a study of long-term antiretroviral therapy in people with HIV. At the survey level, the v3.0 immunoSEQ assay was run. TCRdb's copy holds only in-frame clones and misses some; the assay was immunoSEQ multiplex PCR. This sample has some 24,000 clones, with approximately 81% found just once. This specimen consisted of unsorted PBMCs, obtained at the start of antiretroviral therapy, before treatment. The receptors here all came from a woman in her late teens or twenties with HIV.

CDR3 amino acids: CSVVDREANYGYTF. CDR3 nucleotides: TGCAGCGTTGTTGACAGGGAAGCTAACTATGGCTACACCTTC. This chain joins TRBV29-1 and TRBJ1-2, with TRBD1 identical over 7 bases. The CDR3 loop spans 14 amino acids. V shed 4 bases and J 0 bases; nucleotides not matched to a gene: 5. Germline values: CDR1 SQVTM, CDR2 ANQGSEA.

This rearrangement joins TRBV18 to TRBJ2-7, with 7 bases lining up with TRBD1. Germline trimming cut 6 bases from V and 1 base from J; bases unmatched to any gene: 3. Germline V lookup: CDR1 KGHSH, CDR2 LQKENI. The CDR3 spans 13 residues. CDR3 DNA sequence: TGTGCCAGCTCTGTGACAGGGTCCTACGAGCAGTACTTC. This codes for CASSVTGSYEQYF.

This clone was picked up a small number of times. The J gene is TRBJ1-2, the V gene TRBV7-6, with TRBD1 matching 8 bases. V was pared by 2 bases and J by 8 bases, with 16 bases of the junction left unmatched. This CDR3 spans 17 amino acids. The germline CDR1 and CDR2 sequences are SGHVS and FNYEAQ. The CDR3 sequence: CASSLLADLGQGFGYTF. The CDR3 region has the DNA TGTGCCAGCAGCTTATTGGCCGATCTTGGACAGGGCTTCGGCTACACCTTC.

The rearrangement links TRBV7-9 to TRBJ1-1; the D gene is possibly TRBD1 (5 bases). Germline CDR1 is SEHNR and CDR2 is FQNEAQ (reference sequence). This CDR3 is built from 14 residues. V shed 5 bases and J shed 11 bases, with 21 bases lying between them. CDR3 protein: CASSMPGSEFDAFF. The CDR3 DNA reads as TGTGCCAGCAGCATGCCAGGGTCTGAATTTGATGCTTTCTTT.

This rearrangement joins TRBV5-1 to TRBJ2-7, with TRBD1 matching over 11 bases. Germline loops: CDR1 SGHRS, CDR2 YFSETQ. CDR3 length: 16 amino acids. The V segment lost 4 bases and the J segment 3 bases; nucleotides outside the gene matches: 9. The CDR3 nucleotides read TGCGCCAGCAGCCCGGAAGGGGGACAGGGGGGCTACGAGCAGTACTTC. Amino acid sequence: CASSPEGGQGGYEQYF.

The chain has TRBV2 and TRBJ2-2; D is uncertain. CDR3 size: 12 residues. From germline, CDR1 is SNHLY and CDR2 FYNNEI. Trimming cost V 8 bases and J 6 bases, with 10 bases left between them. CDR3 DNA sequence: TGTGCCAGCCTGAACCTAGCCGGGGAGCTGTTTTTT. Encoded protein: CASLNLAGELFF.

The chain uses TRBV9 and TRBJ2-2; unclear D gene. Germline V lookup: CDR1 SGDLS, CDR2 YYNGEE. CDR3 length: 13 residues. V lost 0 bases and J 4 bases, leaving 4 bases between the germline ends. CDR3 nucleotide sequence: TGTGCCAGCAGCGTAGCCAGCACCGGGGAGCTGTTTTTT. Translated, it gives CASSVASTGELFF.

The genes are TRBV4-3 and TRBJ2-7; D ambiguous. The CDR3 is 11 residues long. The germline V and J ends were trimmed by 1 base and 10 bases, with 8 bases remaining between them. CDR1 LGHNA and CDR2 YSLEER come from the germline V gene. The CDR3 nucleotides read TGCGCCAGCAGCCAAGGAGTCAGACAGTACTTC. It specifies CASSQGVRQYF.

The J gene is TRBJ1-5, the V gene TRBV2; 8 bases match TRBD1. The junction had 2 bases not matched to a gene; V was cut back by 6 bases and J by 4 bases. CDR3 size: 13 residues. Germline loops: CDR1 SNHLY, CDR2 FYNNEI. The CDR3 reads CASRDRENQPQHF. The CDR3 DNA is TGTGCCAGCAGGGACAGGGAGAATCAGCCCCAGCATTTT.

This clone occurred a few times. The chain is built from TRBV28 and TRBJ1-1; 8 bases are a match to TRBD1. The CDR3 is made up of 13 amino acids. V shed 6 bases, J shed 3 bases, and the junction held 3 bases outside the gene matches. In germline, CDR1 is MDHEN, CDR2 SYDVKM. The CDR3 DNA reads TGTGCCAGCAGAAGACAGGGGTACACTGAAGCTTTCTTT. Encoded protein: CASRRQGYTEAFF.

V is TRBV30 and J is TRBJ1-4, with 7 nucleotides matching TRBD1. The CDR3 contains 15 residues. Germline CDR1 GTSNPN, CDR2 SVGIG (reference sequence). Trimming removed 1 base from V and 7 bases from J; junction bases left unmatched: 9. Written as DNA, the CDR3 is TGTGCCTGGAGTGGGGCGACAGGGTTATCTGAAAAACTGTTTTTT. Encoded protein: CAWSGATGLSEKLFF.

The chain links TRBV28 to TRBJ2-1; D is possibly TRBD2 (7 bases). CDR1 is MDHEN, CDR2 SYDVKM, per germline. Trimming removed 7 bases from V and 9 bases from J, with 19 bases in between. This CDR3 is built from 14 residues. The CDR3 reads CASTTGLGGLEQFF. CDR3 sequence (DNA): TGTGCCAGCACCACCGGCCTGGGGGGGCTTGAGCAGTTCTTC.

The chain employs TRBV27 and TRBJ2-2, with D perhaps being TRBD1 or TRBD2 (5 bases each). V was cut by 0 bases and J by 3 bases, with 17 bases left in between. There are 18 residues in the CDR3. CDR1 and CDR2 from the germline V gene are MNHEY and SMNVEV (reference sequence). CDR3 DNA sequence: TGTGCCAGCAGTTTATCGATAATTACGGGGCCAGACACCGGGGAGCTGTTTTTT. Translating gives CASSLSIITGPDTGELFF.

The chain carries TRBV27 and TRBJ1-3, with 7 bases lining up with TRBD1. The CDR3 totals 17 residues. The junction had 13 bases not matched to a gene; V was cut back by 8 bases and J by 0 bases. Germline-derived CDR1 and CDR2 are MNHEY and SMNVEV (reference sequence). CDR3 residues: CASVVQGQPSSGNTIYF. CDR3 DNA: TGTGCCAGCGTAGTACAGGGACAGCCGAGCTCTGGAAACACCATATATTTT.

The chain joins TRBV6-5 to TRBJ1-1; weak D call: TRBD1 (5 bases). Germline values: CDR1 MNHEY, CDR2 SVGAGI. V lost 3 bases and J 4 bases, leaving 9 bases between the germline ends. This CDR3 region has 13 residues. The CDR3: CASSYQGSTEAFF. In nucleotides, the CDR3 is TGTGCCAGCAGTTATCAGGGAAGCACTGAAGCTTTCTTT.

The chain combines TRBV7-8 with TRBJ2-3; 8 bases align to TRBD2. Germline trimming cut 0 bases from V and 8 bases from J; bases unmatched to any gene: 16. Per germline, CDR1 SGHVS and CDR2 FQNEAQ. The CDR3 runs 18 residues. DNA of the CDR3: TGTGCCAGCAGCTTAGCGCGGAATTTGCGGGAGGCATTGGGTACGCAGTATTTT. Translating gives CASSLARNLREALGTQYF.

V usage is TRBV7-9 and J usage is TRBJ2-1, with 10 bases aligning to TRBD2. The CDR3 extends over 15 amino acids. Per the germline V gene, CDR1 is SEHNR and CDR2 is FQNEAQ (reference sequence). The ends lost 5 bases at V and 3 bases at J; junction bases unmatched: 4. The CDR3 DNA reads TGTGCCAGCAGCATCGGGACTAGCGTCTACAATGAGCAGTTCTTC. Amino acids: CASSIGTSVYNEQFF.

This clone was counted a few times. For the CDR3, the DNA is TGTGCCAGCTCACTAGCGGGAGGCACCGGGGAGCTGTTTTTT. Its protein is CASSLAGGTGELFF. The rearrangement joins TRBV18 to TRBJ2-2; 10 positions agree with TRBD2. This CDR3 has 14 residues. Germline-derived CDR1 and CDR2 are KGHSH and LQKENI. The J segment lost 4 bases and the V segment lost 4 bases, leaving 0 bases of the junction unmatched.

V is TRBV2 and J is TRBJ1-2; D remains unclear. The germline V and J ends were trimmed by 7 bases and 3 bases, with 9 bases remaining between them. The CDR3 spans 12 residues. Germline CDR1 is SNHLY and CDR2 is FYNNEI. As DNA, the CDR3 is TGTGCCAGCATGAGGGCCCACTATGGCTACACCTTC. Translating it yields CASMRAHYGYTF.